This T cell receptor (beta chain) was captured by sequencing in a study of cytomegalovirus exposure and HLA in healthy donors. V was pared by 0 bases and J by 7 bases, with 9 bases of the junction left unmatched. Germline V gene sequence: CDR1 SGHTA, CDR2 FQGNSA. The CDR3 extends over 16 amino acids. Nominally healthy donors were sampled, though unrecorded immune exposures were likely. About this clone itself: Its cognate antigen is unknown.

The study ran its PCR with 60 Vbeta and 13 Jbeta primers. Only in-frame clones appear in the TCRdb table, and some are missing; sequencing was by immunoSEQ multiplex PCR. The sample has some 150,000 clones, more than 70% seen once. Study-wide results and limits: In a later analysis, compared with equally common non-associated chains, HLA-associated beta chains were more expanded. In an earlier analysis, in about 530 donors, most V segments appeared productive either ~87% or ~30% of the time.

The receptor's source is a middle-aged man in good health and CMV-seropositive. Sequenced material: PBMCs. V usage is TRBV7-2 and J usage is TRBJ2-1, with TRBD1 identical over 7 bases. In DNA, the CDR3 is TGTGCCAGCAGCTTAGCGCGGGCAGGGGGTACGAATGAGCAGTTCTTC. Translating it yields CASSLARAGGTNEQFF.